This T cell receptor beta chain was obtained from a study of cytomegalovirus exposure and HLA in healthy donors. Study as a whole: Falling in the Caucasian-associated ancestry cluster were about 83% of approximately 410 genotyped donors.

As for this clone: Its antigen is currently unknown.

Primers for the PCR totalled 60 Vbeta and 13 Jbeta. Authors' analysis steps: As a later analysis found, there were tens of millions of unique TCR beta chains, of which around 9.9 million were shared. The protocol was immunoSEQ multiplex PCR, while the TCRdb copy is restricted to in-frame clones and leaves out a portion. For V, J and clone size, that table is used; D and trimming come from the DNA. The repertoire holds about 150,000 clones, with 70% to 80% as singletons. Study results and limitations: A later analysis showed HLA-associated TCR beta chains outstripping equally common others in clonal expansion.

These donors counted as nominally healthy when sampled, but unrecorded immune exposures were likely. The CDR3 has 10 residues. CDR1 is DFQATT, CDR2 SNEGSKA, per germline (reference sequence). The V end was cut by 6 bases, the J end by 6 bases, with 9 bases between. The V gene is TRBV20-1, the J gene TRBJ2-7; D is uncertain. Sequenced material: PBMCs. This clonotype was obtained from a male donor in good health and CMV-seronegative. Here the CDR3 reads CSAKSSEQYF. In nucleotides, the CDR3 is TGCAGTGCGAAGTCGAGCGAGCAGTACTTC.